Each of the 29 T cell receptor beta chains below was sequenced from the same sample in a study of blood T cell repertoires in COVID-19. TCRdb keeps only in-frame clones here, not all; method: immunoSEQ multiplex PCR. The profile shows 300,000 to 400,000 clones, 87% of them singletons. The source material was peripheral blood. Receptor source: a woman aged 55-69 years with COVID-19, enrolled during active disease.

The chain links TRBV5-1 to TRBJ2-2, with TRBD2 matching over 8 bases. The junction had 8 bases not matched to a gene; V was cut back by 3 bases and J by 4 bases. CDR1 and CDR2 from the germline V gene are SGHRS and YFSETQ. The CDR3 covers 16 residues. Written as DNA, the CDR3 is TGCGCCAGCAGCTCCCGGACTAGCTCAAGCACCGGGGAGCTGTTTTTT. Protein sequence: CASSSRTSSSTGELFF.

This sequence joins TRBV12-5 and TRBJ1-5; tentative D call: TRBD1 (5 bases). The CDR3 runs 15 residues. The V end lost 3 bases, the J end lost 3 bases, and 12 bases lay between the germline ends. Germline CDR1 and CDR2: LGHNT and FRNRAP. In DNA, the CDR3 is TGTGCTAGTGGTTTCACGGGGGACCCCAATCAGCCCCAGCATTTT. This translates into CASGFTGDPNQPQHF.

In nucleotides, the CDR3 is TGTGCCTGGAACCGCGGGGGCCAATACAATGAGCAGTTCTTC. It codes for CAWNRGGQYNEQFF. The chain carries TRBV30 and TRBJ2-1; D perhaps matches TRBD2 (7 bases). Trimming stripped 4 bases from V and 4 bases from J, with 14 bases between. This CDR3 spans 14 amino acids. From germline, CDR1 is GTSNPN and CDR2 SVGIG (reference sequence).

This clone was recorded once. The rearrangement uses TRBV10-2 and TRBJ2-5; TRBD1 is a possible D gene (6 bases). CDR1 and CDR2 (germline): WSHSY, SAAADI. V lost 6 bases and J lost 4, with 9 bases in between. The CDR3 runs 12 residues. CDR3 region: CASRETGETQYF. The CDR3 nucleotides are TGCGCCAGCAGAGAGACAGGAGAGACCCAGTACTTC.

The V call is TRBV6-2 or TRBV6-3, the J call TRBJ2-5; 9 positions agree with TRBD1. The germline V gene has CDR1 MNHEY and CDR2 SVGEGT. J was trimmed by 5 bases and V by 2 bases; bases with no gene match: 9. The CDR3 spans 16 residues. The chain's CDR3 is CASSYGDRVGGETQYF. As DNA, the CDR3 is TGTGCCAGCAGTTACGGGGACAGGGTTGGAGGGGAGACCCAGTACTTC.

The genes are TRBV5-1 and TRBJ2-3, with 7 bases that match TRBD1. CDR3 size: 14 residues. In germline, CDR1 is SGHRS, CDR2 YFSETQ. V was pared by 7 bases and J by 0 bases, with 5 bases of the junction left unmatched. The DNA of the CDR3 is TGCGCCAGCCCCCCAGGGGGAAGCACAGATACGCAGTATTTT. Its protein product is CASPPGGSTDTQYF.

The V call is TRBV12-3 or TRBV12-4, the J call TRBJ1-2; perhaps TRBD1 as D (5 bases). The CDR3 is 13 amino acids. V dropped 6 bases and J dropped 4 bases, with 12 bases sitting between them. In DNA, the CDR3 is TGTGCCAGCAGCCTGGTCGGGGGCTATGGCTACACCTTC. Amino acids: CASSLVGGYGYTF.

This clone has a handful of counts. The rearrangement joins TRBV7-3 to TRBJ2-2, with 7 bases aligning to TRBD1. The CDR3 is 16 residues long. Germline V CDR1 and CDR2: SGHTA, FQGTGA. J lost 0 bases, V lost 5 bases, and 6 bases had no gene match. CDR3 coding DNA: TGTGCCAGCAGCCAAAGGGGGACAGCGAACACCGGGGAGCTGTTTTTT. Translated: CASSQRGTANTGELFF.

CDR3 residues: CASRGGTGWDSPLHF. In DNA form, the CDR3 reads TGTGCCAGCAGGGGAGGGACAGGCTGGGATTCACCCCTCCACTTT. The chain joins TRBV2 to TRBJ1-6; 8 bases are shared with TRBD1. V lost 6 bases and J lost 8; bases outside the gene matches: 9. CDR1 and CDR2 from the germline V gene are SNHLY and FYNNEI. The CDR3 extends over 15 amino acids.

The chain uses TRBV28 and TRBJ2-3, with TRBD2 identical over 9 bases. The CDR3 contains 21 residues. V lost 1 base, J lost 4 bases, and 21 bases stayed unmatched. Per the germline V gene, CDR1 is MDHEN and CDR2 is SYDVKM. CDR3 in amino acids: CASSLYPLGSGGTGKADTQYF. The DNA for the CDR3 is TGTGCCAGCAGTTTATACCCCTTAGGGAGCGGGGGGACCGGCAAGGCAGATACGCAGTATTTT.

The rearrangement links TRBV5-6 to TRBJ2-7, with 10 bases that match TRBD2. V dropped 5 bases and J dropped 6; count of bases not matched to a gene: 5. The CDR3 length is 13 residues. Germline V gene data show CDR1 as SGHDT and CDR2 as YYEEEE. The CDR3 sequence: CASSKRGGGEQYF. The CDR3 DNA reads TGTGCCAGCAGTAAGCGGGGGGGCGGCGAGCAGTACTTC.

This chain connects TRBV15 to TRBJ1-6, with 9 nucleotides matching TRBD1. This CDR3 comprises 17 residues. Germline V gene sequence: CDR1 LNHNV, CDR2 YYDKDF (reference sequence). The junction had 6 bases not matched to a gene; V was cut back by 2 bases and J by 4 bases. This CDR3 reads CATSRRPGTGYNSPLHF. In DNA form, the CDR3 reads TGTGCCACCAGCAGACGCCCCGGGACAGGGTATAATTCACCCCTCCACTTT.

This sequence joins TRBV6-5 and TRBJ1-6; TRBD1 agrees at 10 bases. The CDR3 runs 13 residues. Per germline, CDR1 MNHEY and CDR2 SVGAGI. The V and J ends lost 6 bases and 12 bases, in that order; junction bases with no gene match: 5. The CDR3 region has the DNA TGTGCCAGCAGCCCCGGGACAGGGGTACCCCTCCACTTT. Residues: CASSPGTGVPLHF.

The chain is built from TRBV7-7 and TRBJ2-5; the match to TRBD2 covers 8 bases. V dropped 1 base and J dropped 7; count of bases not matched to a gene: 5. Germline CDR1 is SSHAT and CDR2 is FNYEAQ (reference sequence). This CDR3 spans 14 amino acids. CDR3 sequence (DNA): TGTGCCAGCAGCTTAGAAGCGGGGGAAGGGACCCAGTACTTC. Protein: CASSLEAGEGTQYF.

This clone was picked up one time. The chain carries TRBV7-2 and TRBJ1-3; D possibly corresponds to TRBD1 (6 bases). The ends were cut back, 3 bases at V and 4 bases at J, with 13 bases in the middle. This CDR3 comprises 15 residues. Germline V gives CDR1 SGHTA, CDR2 FQGNSA. In DNA form, the CDR3 reads TGTGCCAGCAGCTTCTCACAGGGTTCAGGAAACACCATATATTTT. Translation: CASSFSQGSGNTIYF.

This clone has only a few counts. The V call is TRBV3-1 (or the pseudogene TRBV3-2), the J call TRBJ2-2; TRBD2 matches 13 bases. Germline loops: CDR1 LGHDT, CDR2 YNNKEL (reference sequence). The CDR3 totals 17 residues. The ends lost 3 bases at V and 4 bases at J; junction bases unmatched: 5. CDR3 amino acids: CASSQSGLAGLTGELFF. CDR3 DNA sequence: TGTGCCAGCAGCCAGTCGGGACTAGCGGGGCTCACCGGGGAGCTGTTTTTT.

The chain uses TRBV6-5 and TRBJ1-3; D unresolved. Germline V gives CDR1 MNHEY, CDR2 SVGAGI. CDR3 length equals 12 residues. V lost 8 bases to trimming and J lost 8 bases, with 13 bases between them. The CDR3, as DNA: TGTGCCAGCTCCACGTTACAAGACACCATATATTTT. It codes for CASSTLQDTIYF.

The V gene is TRBV12-3 or TRBV12-4, the J gene TRBJ2-5; unclear D gene. V was pared by 6 bases and J by 3 bases, with 11 bases between. The CDR3 covers 13 residues. For the CDR3, the DNA is TGTGCCAGCAGCCCCCTTTCTAAAGAGACCCAGTACTTC. The encoded protein is CASSPLSKETQYF.

V gene TRBV6-6 combines with J gene TRBJ2-7; D may be TRBD2 (5 bases). Germline V gene sequence: CDR1 MNHNY, CDR2 SVGAGI (reference sequence). V lost 0 bases and J lost 4, with 13 bases in between. The CDR3 sequence is 15 residues long. The CDR3 DNA follows: TGTGCCAGCAGTTACTCTGGCCGGGAACCGTACGAGCAGTACTTC. Translating it yields CASSYSGREPYEQYF.

This rearrangement joins TRBV6-5 to TRBJ1-1, with D possibly being TRBD1 (6 bases). With 8 bases removed from V and 7 bases from J, the gap between germline ends came to 11 bases. This CDR3 contains 11 residues. The germline V gene has CDR1 MNHEY and CDR2 SVGAGI. The CDR3 spells CASYREFEAFF. The CDR3 bases are TGTGCCAGCTACAGGGAATTTGAAGCTTTCTTT.

This clone occurred once. The V gene is TRBV6-2 or TRBV6-3, the J gene TRBJ2-5; TRBD1 matches at 10 bases. The junction had 9 bases not matched to a gene; V was cut back by 5 bases and J by 6 bases. The CDR3 runs 15 residues. The germline gives CDR1 MNHEY, CDR2 SVGEGT. CDR3: CASSRPGQGRQTQYF. The CDR3 DNA follows: TGTGCCAGCAGTCGTCCGGGACAGGGGCGGCAGACCCAGTACTTC.

This clone was counted between two and nine times. The chain is built from TRBV19 and TRBJ1-1, with D possibly TRBD1 on 5 matching bases. The length of the CDR3 is 13 residues. V gave up 7 bases and J gave up 3 bases, with 12 bases separating them. Germline CDR1 LNHDA, CDR2 SQIVND (reference sequence). The CDR3 DNA is TGTGCCAGTATCCCCCGACAGCACACTGAAGCTTTCTTT. This encodes CASIPRQHTEAFF.

This clone was seen only a few times. This sequence joins TRBV25-1 and TRBJ1-6, with D perhaps matching TRBD1 (6 bases). In germline, CDR1 is MGHDK, CDR2 SYGVNS. The CDR3 runs to 15 residues. V was clipped by 3 bases and J by 7 bases, with 13 bases between them. In nucleotides, the CDR3 is TGTGCCAGCAGTGACTCACAGGGAACGAATTCACCCCTCCACTTT. It specifies CASSDSQGTNSPLHF.

The chain carries TRBV5-1 and TRBJ2-7; possibly TRBD1 for D (5 bases). The V end lost 2 bases, the J end lost 1 base, and 7 bases lay between the germline ends. Germline CDR1 SGHRS, CDR2 YFSETQ. This CDR3 has 13 residues. DNA of the CDR3: TGCGCCAGCAGCTTAGGGGTTTCCTACGAGCAGTACTTC. Translation gives CASSLGVSYEQYF.

The sample holds one count of this clone. The genes are TRBV11-2 and TRBJ1-2; 7 nucleotides line up with TRBD1. The CDR3 has 14 residues. After removal of 4 bases from V and 4 bases from J, the junction contained 6 bases not matched to a gene. Germline-derived CDR1 and CDR2 are SGHAT and FQNNGV. Here the CDR3 DNA reads TGTGCCAGCAGCTCGGGGCAGGGGGTCTATGGCTACACCTTC. As protein: CASSSGQGVYGYTF.

A few counts support this clone. DNA of the CDR3: TGTGCCAGCAGTTTAAGCGGGAACTACAATGAGCAGTTCTTC. This gives the protein CASSLSGNYNEQFF. This chain joins TRBV27 and TRBJ2-1; 7 positions match TRBD2. CDR1 and CDR2 from the germline V gene are MNHEY and SMNVEV (reference sequence). Trimming removed 2 bases from V and 3 bases from J; junction bases left unmatched: 1. The CDR3 covers 14 residues.

The chain couples TRBV5-4 to TRBJ1-1; perhaps TRBD1 as D (5 bases). The CDR3 consists of 16 residues. The V end lost 3 bases, the J end lost 0 bases, and 15 bases lay between the germline ends. Germline assignment: CDR1 SGHNT and CDR2 YYREEE (reference sequence). This CDR3 is CASSYMKGIMNTEAFF. In DNA, the CDR3 is TGTGCCAGCAGCTATATGAAGGGGATTATGAACACTGAAGCTTTCTTT.

The chain couples TRBV5-6 to TRBJ1-5; D remains ambiguous. Trimming took 1 base from V and 4 from J, leaving 9 bases between them. Germline CDR1 SGHDT, CDR2 YYEEEE. The CDR3 covers 14 residues. The CDR3 region has the DNA TGTGCCAGCAGCTTGTATGAGGGTAATCAGCCCCAGCATTTT. As protein: CASSLYEGNQPQHF.

This chain's CDR3 is CASSSQGNYGYTF. The CDR3 coding sequence is TGTGCCAGCAGTTCACAGGGTAACTATGGCTACACCTTC. The chain joins TRBV28 to TRBJ1-2; a possible D gene is TRBD1 (6 bases). The V gene lost 4 bases and the J gene lost 1 base, with 7 bases spanning the gap. Looked up from germline, CDR1 is MDHEN and CDR2 is SYDVKM. This CDR3 contains 13 residues.